Sequencing of this T cell receptor (beta chain) was carried out in a study of cytomegalovirus exposure and HLA in healthy donors. As for the study in general: Of several hundred genotyped donors, 81% grouped in the Caucasian-associated ancestry cluster.

This CDR3 contains 12 residues. V shed 9 bases and J shed 6 bases, with 14 bases lying between them. CDR1 and CDR2 (germline): MDHEN, SYDVKM. This clone has a handful of counts. Its cognate antigen is unknown. The primer mix had 60 Vbeta and 13 Jbeta primers. Clones were read by immunoSEQ multiplex PCR, and TCRdb kept only the in-frame ones, dropping some. The data contain about 150,000 clones, roughly 79% of them seen just once; the ten biggest clones take up 1.5% to 2%. Points from the study as a whole: In a later analysis, common viral pathogens appeared linked to several of the most significant clusters. TCR beta V- and J-gene trimming was later associated with a missense DCLRE1C variant.

The V call is TRBV28, the J call TRBJ1-2; D unclear. The sequencing sample was made of PBMCs. This sequence was found in a woman aged 25 to 39 in good health and CMV-seronegative. CDR3 sequence reads: CASNTRIDGYTF. DNA of the CDR3: TGTGCCAGTAACACCCGCATCGATGGCTACACCTTC.